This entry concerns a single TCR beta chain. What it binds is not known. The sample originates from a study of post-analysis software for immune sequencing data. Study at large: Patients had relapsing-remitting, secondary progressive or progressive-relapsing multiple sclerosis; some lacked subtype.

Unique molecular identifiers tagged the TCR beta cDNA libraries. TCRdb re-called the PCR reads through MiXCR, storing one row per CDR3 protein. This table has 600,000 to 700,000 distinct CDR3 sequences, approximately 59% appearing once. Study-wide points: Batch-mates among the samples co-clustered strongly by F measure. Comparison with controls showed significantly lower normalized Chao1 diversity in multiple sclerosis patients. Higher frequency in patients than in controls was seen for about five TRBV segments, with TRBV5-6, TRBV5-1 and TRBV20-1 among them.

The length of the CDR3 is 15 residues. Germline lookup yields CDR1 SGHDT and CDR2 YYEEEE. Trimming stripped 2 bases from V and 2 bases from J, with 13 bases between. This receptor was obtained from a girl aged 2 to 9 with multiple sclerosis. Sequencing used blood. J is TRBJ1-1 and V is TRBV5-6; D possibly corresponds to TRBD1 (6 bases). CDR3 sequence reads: CASSFKGVVNTEAFF. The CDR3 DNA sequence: TGTGCCAGCAGCTTTAAGGGGGTAGTCAACACTGAAGCTTTCTTT.